One sample yielded the 27 T cell receptor beta chains listed below, sequenced in a study of chemoradiotherapy in HPV16-positive cancers. Sequencing used immunoSEQ multiplex PCR; TCRdb keeps in-frame clones, though not all of them. The sample contains 14,000 or so clones, 60% to 85% of which appear only once. The sample was gathered from a patient who underwent chemoradiotherapy. The origin of the receptors is a human donor with HPV-associated anogenital cancer.

This chain's CDR3 is CASSLVGGDRYEQYF. CDR3 sequence (DNA): TGTGCCAGCAGTTTAGTCGGGGGGGACCGATACGAGCAGTACTTC. The gene calls are TRBV27 and TRBJ2-7, with 8 bases identical to TRBD2. This CDR3 is built from 15 residues. V dropped 2 bases and J dropped 4; count of bases not matched to a gene: 7. Germline lookup yields CDR1 MNHEY and CDR2 SMNVEV (reference sequence).

The J gene is TRBJ1-1, the V gene TRBV9; unclear D gene. V lost 0 bases, J lost 1 base, and 4 bases lay in between. Germline V CDR1 and CDR2: SGDLS, YYNGEE. CDR3 size: 13 residues. The CDR3 DNA sequence: TGTGCCAGCAGCGTAGCTGAGAACACTGAAGCTTTCTTT. It encodes CASSVAENTEAFF.

The V gene is TRBV6-1, the J gene TRBJ2-3; 7 bases are shared with TRBD1. Germline V gene lookup returns CDR1 MNHNS and CDR2 SASEGT. This CDR3 is 15 amino acids long. Losses at the gene ends were 3 bases for V and 1 base for J; bases not matched to a gene: 4. The CDR3 region is CASSETGHRTDTQYF. Here the CDR3 DNA reads TGTGCCAGCAGTGAGACAGGGCACCGCACAGATACGCAGTATTTT.

The rearrangement joins TRBV5-4 to TRBJ1-1; the D is unclear. This CDR3 has 12 amino acids. V dropped 2 bases and J dropped 4 bases, with 6 bases sitting between them. From germline, CDR1 is SGHNT and CDR2 YYREEE (reference sequence). The CDR3 DNA sequence: TGTGCCAGCAGCTTAATCGGCACTGAAGCTTTCTTT. Protein: CASSLIGTEAFF.

This clone has only a few counts. V and J are TRBV20-1 and TRBJ1-2; D uncertain. This CDR3 has 8 amino acids. The germline V gene encodes CDR1 DFQATT and CDR2 SNEGSKA (reference sequence). Trimming pared 5 bases from V and 10 bases from J, leaving 5 bases between. The CDR3 loop reads CSAFPYTF. The CDR3 DNA is TGCAGTGCTTTCCCCTACACCTTC.

The chain carries TRBV7-3 and TRBJ2-1; tentative D call: TRBD2 (6 bases). V was shortened by 1 base and J by 8 bases, with 18 bases between the two germline ends. This CDR3 has 16 residues. Per germline, CDR1 SGHTA and CDR2 FQGTGA. CDR3 nucleotides: TGTGCCAGCAGCTTAAGAGGCCTAGCGTTGGGTTATGAGCAGTTCTTC. Protein sequence: CASSLRGLALGYEQFF.

The V gene is TRBV19, the J gene TRBJ2-3; no definite D call. Per the germline V gene, CDR1 is LNHDA and CDR2 is SQIVND (reference sequence). There are 13 residues in the CDR3. The ends were cut back, 6 bases at V and 2 bases at J, with 9 bases in the middle. The CDR3 here is CASSMGFTDTQYF. The CDR3 DNA follows: TGTGCCAGTAGCATGGGGTTCACAGATACGCAGTATTTT.

This chain uses TRBV6-6 with TRBJ1-1; tentatively, D is TRBD1 (5 bases). CDR1 MNHNY and CDR2 SVGAGI come from the germline V gene (reference sequence). The V and J ends lost 7 bases and 6 bases respectively, with 24 bases between them. The CDR3 spans 16 residues. The CDR3 DNA follows: TGTGCCAGCACGTGGGGAGGGACTCGGGACGTCGCTGAAGCTTTCTTT. This sequence encodes CASTWGGTRDVAEAFF.

V usage is TRBV7-3 and J usage is TRBJ1-2; tentative D call: TRBD1 (6 bases). The CDR3 covers 15 residues. Germline V gene sequence: CDR1 SGHTA, CDR2 FQGTGA. Between the trimmed V and J ends, which lost 5 bases and 6 bases, there was a span of 19 bases. The DNA for the CDR3 is TGTGCCAGCAGCCCAACAGGGTCTTTCGGTGATGGCTACACCTTC. It translates to CASSPTGSFGDGYTF.

This clone was seen only a few times. The chain has TRBV5-8 and TRBJ2-6; D is possibly TRBD1 (6 bases). The CDR3 is 14 amino acids. Germline lookup yields CDR1 SGHTS and CDR2 YDEGEE. Between the trimmed V and J ends, which lost 3 bases and 3 bases, there was a span of 7 bases. The CDR3 sequence is CASSSGDGANVLTF. CDR3 nucleotides: TGTGCCAGCAGCTCAGGGGATGGGGCCAACGTCCTGACTTTC. Combining the CDR3 with reference TRBV5-8 and TRBJ2-6 gives the whole variable domain EAGVTQSPTHLIKTRGQQATLRCSPISGHTSVYWYQQALGLGLQFLLWYDEGEERNRGNFPPRFSGRQFPNYSSELNVNALELEDSALYLCASSSGDGANVLTFGAGSRLTVL.

The chain uses TRBV6-1 and TRBJ1-1; D might be TRBD1 (6 bases). CDR3 length: 16 amino acids. V dropped 0 bases and J dropped 5 bases, with 16 bases sitting between them. Germline assignment: CDR1 MNHNS and CDR2 SASEGT. For the CDR3, the DNA is TGTGCCAGCAGTGAAGCTCGGTTTCCGGGGGCTACTGAAGCTTTCTTT. Its protein is CASSEARFPGATEAFF.

V usage is TRBV5-1 and J usage is TRBJ2-5, with 10 bases aligning to TRBD2. CDR3 length equals 14 residues. Unmatched junction bases numbered 5, after V lost 4 bases and J lost 5 bases. CDR1 and CDR2 from the germline V gene are SGHRS and YFSETQ. The CDR3 loop is CASSPSGGGETQYF. For the CDR3, the DNA is TGCGCCAGCAGCCCTAGCGGGGGTGGGGAGACCCAGTACTTC.

The V call is TRBV4-3, the J call TRBJ1-2; D is perhaps TRBD1 (6 bases). This CDR3 comprises 16 residues. Germline V lookup: CDR1 LGHNA, CDR2 YSLEER. Trimming shortened V by 0 bases and J by 7 bases, and 18 bases separated the two germline ends. The CDR3 region has the DNA TGCGCCAGCAGCCAAGATTACCCGGGGGCAGGGTTTGGCTACACCTTC. The encoded protein is CASSQDYPGAGFGYTF.

This clone was seen once. The chain has TRBV25-1 and TRBJ2-7, with D hard to call. Germline lookup yields CDR1 MGHDK and CDR2 SYGVNS. Trimming shortened V by 1 base and J by 2 bases, and 12 bases separated the two germline ends. The CDR3 is 15 residues long. The CDR3 nucleotides read TGTGCCAGCAGTGAATTAGGGCCGCTCCCCTACGAGCAGTACTTC. Amino acid sequence: CASSELGPLPYEQYF.

This clone was detected once. The chain has TRBV5-6 and TRBJ1-6; D remains ambiguous. Between the trimmed V and J ends, which lost 0 bases and 0 bases, there was a span of 4 bases. The V gene's germline CDR1 is SGHDT and CDR2 YYEEEE. The CDR3 contains 15 residues. DNA for the CDR3: TGTGCCAGCAGCTTGGTGGGCTCCTATAATTCACCCCTCCACTTT. It encodes CASSLVGSYNSPLHF. The variable domain in full, completed from reference TRBV5-6 and TRBJ1-6, reads DAGVTQSPTHLIKTRGQQVTLRCSPKSGHDTVSWYQQALGQGPQFIFQYYEEEERQRGNFPDRFSGHQFPNYSSELNVNALLLGDSALYLCASSLVGSYNSPLHFGNGTRLTVT.

The V gene is TRBV5-1, the J gene TRBJ2-1; TRBD1 matches 9 bases. Germline V gives CDR1 SGHRS, CDR2 YFSETQ. The CDR3 is made up of 16 amino acids. Trimming removed 2 bases from V and 5 bases from J; junction bases left unmatched: 8. The DNA of the CDR3 is TGCGCCAGCAGCTTTGGGGGACAGGGACGGGACAATGAGCAGTTCTTC. It translates to CASSFGGQGRDNEQFF.

This sequence joins TRBV2 and TRBJ2-7; D uncertain. The V and J ends lost 3 bases and 2 bases respectively, with 8 bases between them. Germline V lookup: CDR1 SNHLY, CDR2 FYNNEI. The CDR3 is 13 residues long. CDR3 nucleotides: TGTGCCAGCAGTGAGCGGTTCCCCTACGAGCAGTACTTC. Residues: CASSERFPYEQYF.

The V gene is TRBV11-3, the J gene TRBJ1-3; D is uncertain. Trimming left V 2 bases short and J 0 bases short, with 8 bases between. Germline V gene sequence: CDR1 SGHNT, CDR2 YENEEA. The CDR3 spans 15 residues. CDR3 region: CASSLFLGSGNTIYF. CDR3 bases: TGTGCCAGCAGCTTATTCCTCGGCTCTGGAAACACCATATATTTT.

The rearrangement links TRBV5-5 to TRBJ1-1, with 11 positions matching TRBD1. Germline CDR1 SGHKS, CDR2 YYEKEE (reference sequence). J was trimmed by 4 bases and V by 4 bases; bases with no gene match: 6. The CDR3 length is 15 residues. The CDR3 loop is CASSATGTGGTEAFF. CDR3 DNA sequence: TGTGCCAGCAGCGCTACCGGGACAGGGGGCACTGAAGCTTTCTTT.

The chain employs TRBV5-6 and TRBJ1-2; D is perhaps TRBD1 (6 bases). V was trimmed by 4 bases and J by 0 bases, leaving 13 bases between them. Germline V lookup: CDR1 SGHDT, CDR2 YYEEEE. This CDR3 has 15 amino acids. This CDR3 reads CASSGGARANYGYTF. CDR3 sequence (DNA): TGTGCCAGCAGCGGGGGGGCTCGAGCTAACTATGGCTACACCTTC.

This clone was seen a single time. The chain joins TRBV28 to TRBJ1-2; 9 bases are shared with TRBD1. Germline assignment: CDR1 MDHEN and CDR2 SYDVKM. V lost 6 bases to trimming and J lost 4 bases; unmatched junction nucleotides: 6. This CDR3 spans 14 amino acids. CDR3 amino acids: CASRITGGSYGYTF. The CDR3 DNA sequence: TGTGCCAGCAGAATTACAGGGGGCTCCTATGGCTACACCTTC.

The chain has TRBV7-2 and TRBJ1-4, with D hard to call. Germline CDR1 is SGHTA and CDR2 is FQGNSA. The CDR3 runs to 15 residues. V was cut by 2 bases and J by 2 bases, with 9 bases left in between. The CDR3 sequence is CASSLLKGTNEKLFF. The CDR3 nucleotides read TGTGCCAGCAGCTTACTCAAGGGTACTAATGAAAAACTGTTTTTT.

This clone was seen only once. The rearrangement joins TRBV7-6 to TRBJ2-7, with 9 bases fitting TRBD1. In germline, CDR1 is SGHVS, CDR2 FNYEAQ. V lost 7 bases to trimming and J lost 5 bases; unmatched junction nucleotides: 15. There are 16 residues in the CDR3. CDR3 region: CASTRSTGTGINEQYF. DNA for the CDR3: TGTGCCAGCACCAGATCGACCGGGACAGGGATCAACGAGCAGTACTTC. The variable domain in full, completed from reference TRBV7-6 and TRBJ2-7, reads GAGVSQSPRYKVTKRGQDVALRCDPISGHVSLYWYRQALGQGPEFLTYFNYEAQQDKSGLPNDRFSAERPEGSISTLTIQRTEQRDSAMYRCASTRSTGTGINEQYFGPGTRLTVT.

V is TRBV6-5 and J is TRBJ1-2; D ambiguous. Germline assignment: CDR1 MNHEY and CDR2 SVGAGI. This CDR3 is built from 13 residues. Between the trimmed V and J ends, which lost 4 bases and 2 bases, there was a span of 8 bases. For the CDR3, the DNA is TGTGCCAGCAGTTTTGAGCAGAACTATGGCTACACCTTC. This codes for CASSFEQNYGYTF.

The rearrangement uses TRBV7-2 and TRBJ2-7, with 9 bases lining up with TRBD1. The CDR3 runs 14 residues. V gave up 4 bases and J gave up 7 bases; unmatched junction bases: 8. Per germline, CDR1 SGHTA and CDR2 FQGNSA. The CDR3 bases are TGTGCCAGCAGCTCATTACAGGGGGCGAGGGAGCAGTACTTC. Residues: CASSSLQGAREQYF. Based on the CDR3 plus reference TRBV7-2 and TRBJ2-7, the full variable domain is GAGVSQSPSNKVTEKGKDVELRCDPISGHTALYWYRQSLGQGLEFLIYFQGNSAPDKSGLPSDRFSAERTGGSVSTLTIQRTQQEDSAVYLCASSSLQGAREQYFGPGTRLTVT.

The chain couples TRBV29-1 to TRBJ1-1; D is uncertain. The ends were cut back, 7 bases at V and 0 bases at J, with 30 bases in the middle. Germline V CDR1 and CDR2: SQVTM, ANQGSEA. The CDR3 contains 19 residues. The CDR3 is CSAQLPGPPAKRMNTEAFF. The CDR3 region has the DNA TGCAGCGCCCAATTACCCGGACCCCCGGCTAAACGAATGAACACTGAAGCTTTCTTT. Based on the CDR3 plus reference TRBV29-1 and TRBJ1-1, the full variable domain is SAVISQKPSRDICQRGTSLTIQCQVDSQVTMMFWYRQQPGQSLTLIATANQGSEATYESGFVIDKFPISRPNLTFSTLTVSNMSPEDSSIYLCSAQLPGPPAKRMNTEAFFGQGTRLTVV.

This chain links TRBV7-2 with TRBJ1-1; D unresolved. Germline V gives CDR1 SGHTA, CDR2 FQGNSA. This CDR3 region has 13 residues. V was cut by 5 bases and J by 11 bases, with 18 bases left in between. CDR3 bases: TGTGCCAGCAGCCCACTGAATCCCAAGGAGGCTTTCTTT. It specifies CASSPLNPKEAFF.